The 2 T cell receptor beta chains listed next were all sequenced from one sample in a study of blood T cell repertoires in COVID-19. TCRdb's copy holds only in-frame clones and misses some; the assay was immunoSEQ multiplex PCR. Found here are approximately 58,000 clones, 90% of them singletons; the top ten hold about 9.1%. The sequencing input was peripheral blood. The source of these receptors is a woman older than 75 with active COVID-19.

J is TRBJ1-5 and V is TRBV2; TRBD1 matches at 7 bases. The CDR3 runs to 16 residues. J was trimmed by 5 bases and V by 0 bases; bases with no gene match: 7. The germline V gene has CDR1 SNHLY and CDR2 FYNNEI. The CDR3 DNA reads TGTGCCAGCAGTGAAGCTCCAGGGGGACGGCATCAGCCCCAGCATTTT. As protein: CASSEAPGGRHQPQHF.

This chain links TRBV19 with TRBJ1-3, with 7 bases aligning to TRBD1. Germline CDR1 and CDR2: LNHDA and SQIVND (reference sequence). CDR3 length equals 18 residues. V lost 0 bases, J lost 2 bases, and 10 bases stayed unmatched. The CDR3 coding sequence is TGTGCCAGTAGTATAGACGGGCAGGGGGATTTCGCTGGAAACACCATATATTTT. Its translation is CASSIDGQGDFAGNTIYF.